The next 5 T cell receptor beta chains were all read from a single sample in a study of identifying expanded T cells in peripheral blood. The protocol was immunoSEQ multiplex PCR, while the TCRdb copy is restricted to in-frame clones and leaves out a portion. The data contain some 130,000 clones, 80% to 90% of them singletons. The specimen was blood. Every receptor here comes from a person aged 18 to 75 in good health.

The rearrangement links TRBV27 to TRBJ2-2; D ambiguous. Trimming removed 3 bases at V and 6 bases at J, with 14 bases between. This CDR3 has 15 residues. Germline CDR1 and CDR2: MNHEY and SMNVEV (reference sequence). CDR3 residues: CASSFFVDGSGELFF. The CDR3 coding sequence is TGTGCCAGCAGTTTTTTCGTCGACGGGTCCGGGGAGCTGTTTTTT.

This chain links TRBV2 with TRBJ1-4; tentative D call: TRBD1 (6 bases). V was trimmed by 8 bases and J by 3 bases, leaving 19 bases between them. From germline, CDR1 is SNHLY and CDR2 FYNNEI. This CDR3 contains 16 residues. CDR3 amino acids: CASGGETRLANEKLFF. In nucleotides, the CDR3 is TGTGCCAGCGGGGGCGAGACGAGGCTGGCTAATGAAAAACTGTTTTTT. The variable domain in full, with the rest retrieved from reference TRBV2 and TRBJ1-4, is EPEVTQTPSHQVTQMGQEVILRCVPISNHLYFYWYRQILGQKVEFLVSFYNNEISEKSEIFDDQFSVERPDGSNFTLKIRSTKLEDSAMYFCASGGETRLANEKLFFGSGTQLSVL.

The J gene is TRBJ2-3, the V gene TRBV4-3, with no clear D. Germline V gene lookup returns CDR1 LGHNA and CDR2 YSLEER. Trimming cost V 5 bases and J 4 bases, with 19 bases left between them. CDR3 length equals 16 residues. The CDR3 bases are TGCGCCAGCAGCTTAGGGAACCGTCGAGCATCAGATACGCAGTATTTT. The encoded protein is CASSLGNRRASDTQYF.

In DNA, the CDR3 is TGCGCCAGCAGCTTAAGGGCGGTAGCGGAGTCTAGCACAGATACGCAGTATTTT. It is translated as CASSLRAVAESSTDTQYF. The J gene is TRBJ2-3, the V gene TRBV5-1, with TRBD2 as a possible D gene (6 bases). The V and J ends lost 2 bases and 0 bases respectively, with 19 bases between them. The CDR3 runs 18 residues. Germline-derived CDR1 and CDR2 are SGHRS and YFSETQ.

The V and J genes are TRBV6-6 and TRBJ2-2; D gene unclear. Per the germline V gene, CDR1 is MNHNY and CDR2 is SVGAGI (reference sequence). This CDR3 is 15 amino acids long. The V end lost 5 bases, the J end lost 1 base, and 11 bases lay between the germline ends. CDR3 sequence reads: CASSRNNLNTGELFF. In nucleotides, the CDR3 is TGTGCCAGCAGTAGAAACAACTTGAACACCGGGGAGCTGTTTTTT.